A selection of T cell receptor beta chains follows, all from one sample in a study of post-analysis software for immune sequencing data. TCRdb analysed the PCR reads with MiXCR anew, one entry per CDR3 protein. The table shows some 700,000 distinct CDR3 sequences, with 59% occurring only once. The specimen was blood. These TCRs come from a girl aged 2-10 years with multiple sclerosis. Both conserved end residues are part of each CDR3. A D gene is named only where the DNA matches it firmly. Not every row has a clone size; where given, it reads once, few, many or a size class.

>TRBD2|NA|TRBJ2-3|TRBV7-8
CASSSKRESGTQYF
TGTGCCAGCAGCTCGAAGCGGGAGAGTGGTACGCAGTATTTT
>TRBD1|NA|TRBJ2-5|TRBV10-3
CAIRTQGADEQYF
TGTGCCATCAGGACACAGGGGGCCGATGAGCAGTACTTC
>NA|NA|TRBJ2-4|TRBV7-2
CASSLGAGNLDTQYF
TGTGCCAGCAGCTTAGGGGCGGGGAATCTCGACACTCAGTACTTC
>NA|NA|TRBJ1-1|TRBV20-1
CSAFSVNTEAFF
TGCAGTGCTTTTTCCGTGAACACTGAAGCTTTCTTT
>NA|NA|TRBJ2-7|TRBV11-2
CASSLSPLLSYEQYF
TGTGCCAGCAGCTTAAGTCCATTGCTCTCCTACGAGCAGTACTTC
>NA|NA|TRBJ1-2|TRBV12-3/TRBV12-4
CASTRTASNYGYTF
TGTGCCAGCACTCGGACAGCTTCTAACTATGGCTACACCTTC
>NA|NA|TRBJ1-2|TRBV27
CASRPASGRKAIKYGYTF
TGTGCCAGCAGACCGGCATCCGGACGGAAAGCGATAAAGTATGGCTACACCTTC
>NA|NA|TRBJ2-1|TRBV20-1
CSASWDGCNEQFF
TGCAGTGCTAGTTGGGACGGCTGCAATGAGCAGTTCTTC
>NA|NA|TRBJ1-1|TRBV29-1
CSVQTDMNTEAFF
TGCAGCGTCCAGACTGACATGAACACTGAAGCTTTCTTT
>NA|NA|TRBJ2-3|TRBV3-1
CASSPMVSGLADTQYF
TGTGCCAGCAGCCCCATGGTGAGCGGGCTTGCAGATACGCAGTATTTT
>TRBD2|NA|TRBJ2-1|TRBV10-3
CAISDPTSGSSYNEQFF
TGTGCCATCAGTGACCCGACTAGCGGGAGCTCCTACAATGAGCAGTTCTTC
>TRBD1|NA|TRBJ2-3|TRBV6-1
CASQDRVRTSSTDTQYF
TGTGCCAGCCAAGACAGGGTCCGAACCTCTAGCACAGATACGCAGTATTTT
>NA|NA|TRBJ2-1|TRBV29-1
CSARPQNSYNEQFF
TGCAGCGCCCGTCCACAGAACTCCTACAATGAGCAGTTCTTC
>NA|once|TRBJ2-5|TRBV7-2
CASSLDQHGRGETQYF
TGTGCCAGCAGCTTAGATCAGCACGGGAGAGGAGAGACCCAGTACTTC
>TRBD1|NA|TRBJ2-7|TRBV4-1
CASSQGYDRGSYEQYF
TGCGCCAGCAGCCAAGGCTACGACAGGGGTTCCTACGAGCAGTACTTC
>NA|NA|TRBJ2-7|TRBV7-9
CASAGQFYEQYF
TGTGCCAGCGCGGGACAGTTCTACGAGCAGTACTTC
>NA|NA|TRBJ2-3|TRBV7-6
CASSPGTWRDTDTQYF
TGTGCCAGCAGCCCAGGCACATGGAGGGACACAGATACGCAGTATTTT
>TRBD1|NA|TRBJ1-2|TRBV4-3
CASSQETHRTGAYGYTF
TGCGCCAGCAGCCAAGAGACCCATCGGACAGGGGCCTATGGCTACACCTTC
>NA|NA|TRBJ2-1|TRBV4-1
CASSQVRLGSSYNEQFF
TGCGCCAGCAGCCAAGTCAGACTAGGGTCCTCCTACAATGAGCAGTTCTTC
>TRBD1|NA|TRBJ1-2|TRBV27
CASSSRTGGGGYTF
TGTGCCAGCAGTTCCCGGACAGGGGGCGGTGGCTACACCTTC
>NA|NA|TRBJ2-1|TRBV20-1
CSASWPPEQFF
TGCAGTGCTAGCTGGCCCCCTGAGCAGTTCTTC
>TRBD2|NA|TRBJ2-7|TRBV7-9
CASSFSGGALHEQYF
TGTGCCAGCAGCTTTAGCGGGGGGGCCCTTCACGAGCAGTACTTC
>TRBD2|few|TRBJ2-1|TRBV7-2
CASSRLAGVPYNEQFF
TGTGCCAGCAGCAGACTAGCGGGGGTGCCCTACAATGAGCAGTTCTTC